Below, one T cell receptor beta chain is given with its context. This record belongs to a study of blood T cell repertoires in COVID-19. Study summary: The United States, Italy and Spain supplied acute and convalescent COVID-19 samples.

Authors' analysis steps: Reference gene primer amplification gave estimated nucleated cell counts. Measured with immunoSEQ multiplex PCR; TCRdb has only the in-frame clones, and not every one. D and trimming were read from the DNA, whereas the V and J calls and clone size are those reported in that table. The data contain about 260,000 clones, around 90% of them singletons. V gave up 3 bases and J gave up 3 bases, with 11 bases separating them. This CDR3 is 15 amino acids long. The germline gives CDR1 MNHEY, CDR2 SMNVEV (reference sequence). Sequencing used peripheral blood. The TCR sequence derives from a woman in her 40s with acute or convalescent COVID-19. The gene calls are TRBV27 and TRBJ2-2; a possible D gene is TRBD2 (5 bases). CDR3 sequence (DNA): TGTGCCAGCAGTTTCTGGGGAGTACACACCGGGGAGCTGTTTTTT. This sequence encodes CASSFWGVHTGELFF.